What follows are 9 T cell receptor beta chains derived from one specimen sequenced in a study of cytomegalovirus exposure and HLA in healthy donors. The repertoire was sequenced with immunoSEQ multiplex PCR; TCRdb's copy has only in-frame clones and lacks some. The sample records fewer than 95,000 clones, approximately 84% being singletons. Sequencing was done on a sample of PBMCs. Receptors originate from a woman under 30 in good health and CMV-seropositive.

The gene calls are TRBV5-1 and TRBJ2-7, with 9 bases that match TRBD2. V lost 7 bases to trimming and J lost 5 bases; unmatched junction nucleotides: 13. The CDR3 length is 15 residues. Germline V gives CDR1 SGHRS, CDR2 YFSETQ. The CDR3 sequence: CASHMLSGGANEQYF. The CDR3 region has the DNA TGCGCCAGCCATATGCTTAGCGGGGGCGCCAACGAGCAGTACTTC. Drawing the rest from reference TRBV5-1 and TRBJ2-7, the complete variable domain is KAGVTQTPRYLIKTRGQQVTLSCSPISGHRSVSWYQQTPGQGLQFLFEYFSETQRNKGNFPGRFSGRQFSNSRSEMNVSTLELGDSALYLCASHMLSGGANEQYFGPGTRLTVT.

The rearrangement joins TRBV9 to TRBJ1-5, with TRBD1 identical over 7 bases. After removal of 3 bases from V and 7 bases from J, the junction contained 7 bases not matched to a gene. CDR1 and CDR2 from the germline V gene are SGDLS and YYNGEE. The CDR3 is 14 amino acids. CDR3 sequence (DNA): TGTGCCAGCAGCGAGGGAACAGGGGTGCAGCCCCAGCATTTT. As protein: CASSEGTGVQPQHF.

The V call is TRBV11-2, the J call TRBJ2-5; 7 bases agree with TRBD2. Germline V gene data show CDR1 as SGHAT and CDR2 as FQNNGV. The CDR3 contains 13 residues. Trimming at V came to 7 bases and at J to 3 bases, leaving 5 bases not matched to a gene. The CDR3 DNA reads as TGTGCCAGCACTACTAGCGCGAAAGAGACCCAGTACTTC. Protein sequence: CASTTSAKETQYF.

This chain connects TRBV28 to TRBJ2-7; D possibly corresponds to TRBD1 (6 bases). Germline CDR1 is MDHEN and CDR2 is SYDVKM. Trimming stripped 2 bases from V and 13 bases from J, with 12 bases between. This CDR3 is 11 amino acids long. The CDR3 region has the DNA TGTGCCAGCAGTTTACAGTGGGACACTTACTTC. This translates into CASSLQWDTYF.

The CDR3 reads CASQTAYNSPLHF. Here the CDR3 DNA reads TGTGCCAGCCAGACAGCTTATAATTCACCCCTCCACTTT. The chain links TRBV6-5 to TRBJ1-6; tentative D call: TRBD1 (5 bases). Trimming took off 8 bases at V and 4 bases at J, with 9 bases between the two ends. Germline V lookup: CDR1 MNHEY, CDR2 SVGAGI. CDR3 length: 13 residues.

This chain joins TRBV29-1 and TRBJ1-2; D is unclear. This CDR3 has 11 amino acids. The ends were cut back, 5 bases at V and 3 bases at J, with 7 bases in the middle. Germline CDR1 and CDR2: SQVTM and ANQGSEA. CDR3 nucleotides: TGCAGCGTTTTCATTGACTATGGCTACACCTTC. This codes for CSVFIDYGYTF.

The V gene is TRBV5-5, the J gene TRBJ2-7, with D perhaps TRBD1 (5 bases). This CDR3 is 13 amino acids long. Per the germline V gene, CDR1 is SGHKS and CDR2 is YYEKEE (reference sequence). V gave up 2 bases and J gave up 0 bases, with 6 bases separating them. CDR3 DNA sequence: TGTGCCAGCAGCTTCCAGGGCTCCTACGAGCAGTACTTC. Protein product: CASSFQGSYEQYF.

The rearrangement links TRBV9 to TRBJ2-7; TRBD1 agrees at 7 bases. The CDR3 is 16 residues long. The J segment lost 10 bases and the V segment lost 0 bases, leaving 16 bases of the junction unmatched. Per germline, CDR1 SGDLS and CDR2 YYNGEE. The CDR3 sequence is CASSVADKPGTVSQYF. CDR3 nucleotides: TGTGCCAGCAGCGTAGCTGATAAACCGGGGACAGTCTCCCAGTACTTC.

The chain employs TRBV6-1 and TRBJ1-4; no definite D call. This CDR3 has 14 residues. V was pared by 1 base and J by 8 bases, with 11 bases between. Germline V lookup: CDR1 MNHNS, CDR2 SASEGT. CDR3 nucleotide sequence: TGTGCCAGCAGTGAAGTCTCTTTCTCCGAAAAACTGTTTTTT. Protein: CASSEVSFSEKLFF.